This entry features one T cell receptor (beta chain) sequence. The sample originates from a study of control samples from healthy donors and cancer patients. Sequencing was performed with immunoSEQ multiplex PCR; in TCRdb, only in-frame clones are kept and a portion is missing. This sample yields about 89,000 clones, of which under 90% are seen a single time; around 2.1% belongs to the top ten. Sequencing used blood. This clonotype was obtained from a woman aged 40 to 55 in good health.

The CDR3 bases are TGTGCAAGTCGCTTAGCGGCTTTAGTGGAGCTTTATGGCTACACCTTC. It codes for CASRLAALVELYGYTF. The genes are TRBV12-2 and TRBJ1-2. TRBV12-2 has pseudogene status. The length of the CDR3 is 16 residues.